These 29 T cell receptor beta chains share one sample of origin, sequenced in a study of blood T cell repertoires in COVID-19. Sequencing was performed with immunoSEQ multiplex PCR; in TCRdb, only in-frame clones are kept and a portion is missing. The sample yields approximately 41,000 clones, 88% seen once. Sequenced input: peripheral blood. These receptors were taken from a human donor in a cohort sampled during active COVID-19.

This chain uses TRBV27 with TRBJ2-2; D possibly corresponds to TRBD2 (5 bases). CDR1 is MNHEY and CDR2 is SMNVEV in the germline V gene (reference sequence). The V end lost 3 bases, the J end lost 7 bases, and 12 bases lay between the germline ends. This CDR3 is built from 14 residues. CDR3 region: CASSFRESGGELFF. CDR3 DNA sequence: TGTGCCAGCAGTTTCCGAGAGAGCGGCGGGGAGCTGTTTTTT.

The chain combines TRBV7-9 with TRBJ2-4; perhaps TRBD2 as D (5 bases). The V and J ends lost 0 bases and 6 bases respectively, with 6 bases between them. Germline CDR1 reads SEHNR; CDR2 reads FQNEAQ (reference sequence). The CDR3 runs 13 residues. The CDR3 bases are TGTGCCAGCAGCTTAGCCGGGATAAACATTCAGTACTTC. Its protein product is CASSLAGINIQYF.

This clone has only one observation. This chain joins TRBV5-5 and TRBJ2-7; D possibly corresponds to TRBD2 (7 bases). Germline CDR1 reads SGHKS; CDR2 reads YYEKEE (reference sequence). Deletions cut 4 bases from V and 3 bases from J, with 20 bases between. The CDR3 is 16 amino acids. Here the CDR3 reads CASSAPQGGGFYEQYF. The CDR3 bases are TGTGCCAGCAGCGCCCCACAGGGAGGGGGATTCTACGAGCAGTACTTC.

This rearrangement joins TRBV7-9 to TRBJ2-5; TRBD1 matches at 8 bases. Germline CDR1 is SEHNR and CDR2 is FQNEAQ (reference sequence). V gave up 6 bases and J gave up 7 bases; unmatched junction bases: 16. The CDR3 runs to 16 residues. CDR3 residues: CASSSQGTGSRGTQYF. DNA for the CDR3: TGTGCCAGCAGTTCTCAGGGGACAGGCAGTAGAGGGACCCAGTACTTC.

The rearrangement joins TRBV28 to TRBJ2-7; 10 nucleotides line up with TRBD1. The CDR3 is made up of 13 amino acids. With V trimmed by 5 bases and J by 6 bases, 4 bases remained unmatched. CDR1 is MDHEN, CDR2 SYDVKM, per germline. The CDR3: CASSLGQGSEQYF. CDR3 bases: TGTGCCAGCAGTCTGGGACAGGGGAGCGAGCAGTACTTC.

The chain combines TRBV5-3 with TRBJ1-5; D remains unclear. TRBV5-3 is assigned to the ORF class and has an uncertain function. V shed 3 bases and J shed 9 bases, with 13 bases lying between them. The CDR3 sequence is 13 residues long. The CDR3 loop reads CARSCPLGSPQHF. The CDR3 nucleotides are TGTGCCAGAAGCTGTCCCCTCGGGTCGCCCCAGCATTTT.

This chain's CDR3 is CASSSPGLVEKLFF. CDR3 DNA sequence: TGTGCCAGCAGTTCCCCAGGGCTAGTTGAAAAACTGTTTTTT. The chain employs TRBV28 and TRBJ1-4, with D possibly matching TRBD1 (5 bases). V shed 4 bases and J shed 7 bases, with 13 bases lying between them. Germline-derived CDR1 and CDR2 are MDHEN and SYDVKM. This CDR3 has 14 residues.

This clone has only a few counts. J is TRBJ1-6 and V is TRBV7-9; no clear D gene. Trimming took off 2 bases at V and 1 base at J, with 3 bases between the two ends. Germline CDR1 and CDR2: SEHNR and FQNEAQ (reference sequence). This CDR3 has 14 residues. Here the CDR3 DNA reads TGTGCCAGCAGCTTACAATCCTATAATTCACCCCTCCACTTT. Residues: CASSLQSYNSPLHF.

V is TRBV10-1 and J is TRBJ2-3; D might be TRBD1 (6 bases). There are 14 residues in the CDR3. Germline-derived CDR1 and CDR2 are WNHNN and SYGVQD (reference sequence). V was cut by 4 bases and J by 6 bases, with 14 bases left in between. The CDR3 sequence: CASSARQGKDTQYF. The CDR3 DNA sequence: TGCGCCAGCAGTGCTCGGCAGGGGAAGGATACGCAGTATTTT.

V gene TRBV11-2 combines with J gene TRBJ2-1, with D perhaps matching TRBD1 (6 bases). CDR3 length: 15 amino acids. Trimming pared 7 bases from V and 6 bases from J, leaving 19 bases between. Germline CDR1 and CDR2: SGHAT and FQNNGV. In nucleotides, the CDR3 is TGTGCCAGCACCAAGTCACAGGGTTTGATCAATGAGCAGTTCTTC. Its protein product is CASTKSQGLINEQFF.

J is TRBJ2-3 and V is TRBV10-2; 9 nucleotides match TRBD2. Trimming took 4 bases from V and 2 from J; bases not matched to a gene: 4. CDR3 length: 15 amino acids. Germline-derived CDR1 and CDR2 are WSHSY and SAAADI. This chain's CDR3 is CASSATSGLTDTQYF. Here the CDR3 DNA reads TGCGCCAGCAGTGCGACTAGCGGCCTCACAGATACGCAGTATTTT.

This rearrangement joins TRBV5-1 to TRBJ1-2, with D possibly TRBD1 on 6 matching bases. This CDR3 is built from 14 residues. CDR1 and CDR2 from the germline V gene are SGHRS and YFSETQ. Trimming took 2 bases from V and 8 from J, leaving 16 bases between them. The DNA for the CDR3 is TGCGCCAGCAGCTTCGGACAGCAAGGGGAAGGCTACACCTTC. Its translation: CASSFGQQGEGYTF.

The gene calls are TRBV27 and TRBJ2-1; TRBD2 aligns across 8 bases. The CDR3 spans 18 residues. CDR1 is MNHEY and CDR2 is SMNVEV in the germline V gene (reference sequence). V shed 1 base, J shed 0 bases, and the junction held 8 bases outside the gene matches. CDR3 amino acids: CASSLLPSGPLSYNEQFF. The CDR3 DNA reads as TGTGCCAGCAGTTTATTACCTAGCGGGCCACTCTCCTACAATGAGCAGTTCTTC.

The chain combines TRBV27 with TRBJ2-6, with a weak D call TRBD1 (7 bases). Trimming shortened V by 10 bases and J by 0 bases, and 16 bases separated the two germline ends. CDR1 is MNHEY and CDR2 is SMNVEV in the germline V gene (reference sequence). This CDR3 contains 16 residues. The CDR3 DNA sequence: TGTGCCACCGGGGGACAGCGCCGCTCTGGGGCCAACGTCCTGACTTTC. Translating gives CATGGQRRSGANVLTF.

The CDR3 coding sequence is TGTGCCACCAGCAGGGGGGGACAGGGGGCTCAGCCCCAGCATTTT. It specifies CATSRGGQGAQPQHF. The V and J genes are TRBV15 and TRBJ1-5; 12 bases fit TRBD1. Germline CDR1 is LNHNV and CDR2 is YYDKDF (reference sequence). CDR3 length: 15 residues. V shed 3 bases and J 6 bases; nucleotides not matched to a gene: 3.

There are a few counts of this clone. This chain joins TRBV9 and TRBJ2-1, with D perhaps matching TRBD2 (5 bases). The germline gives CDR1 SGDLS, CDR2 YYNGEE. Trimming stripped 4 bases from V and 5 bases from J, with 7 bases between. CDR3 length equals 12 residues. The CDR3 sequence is CASSSRDNEQFF. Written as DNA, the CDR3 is TGTGCCAGCAGCTCGCGGGACAATGAGCAGTTCTTC. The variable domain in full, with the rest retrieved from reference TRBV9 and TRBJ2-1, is DSGVTQTPKHLITATGQRVTLRCSPRSGDLSVYWYQQSLDQGLQFLIQYYNGEERAKGNILERFSAQQFPDLHSELNLSSLELGDSALYFCASSSRDNEQFFGPGTRLTVL.

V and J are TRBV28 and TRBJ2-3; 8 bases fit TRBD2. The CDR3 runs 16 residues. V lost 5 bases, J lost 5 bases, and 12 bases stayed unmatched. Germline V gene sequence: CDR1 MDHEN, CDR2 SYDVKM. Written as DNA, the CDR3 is TGTGCCAGCAGTGCCAGACCGGGACTAGTAAGAGATACGCAGTATTTT. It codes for CASSARPGLVRDTQYF.

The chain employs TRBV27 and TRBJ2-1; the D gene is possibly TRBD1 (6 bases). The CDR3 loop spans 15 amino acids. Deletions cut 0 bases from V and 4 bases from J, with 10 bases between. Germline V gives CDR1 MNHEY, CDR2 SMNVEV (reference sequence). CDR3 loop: CASSLSRDKYNEQFF. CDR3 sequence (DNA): TGTGCCAGCAGTTTATCGAGGGACAAATACAATGAGCAGTTCTTC.

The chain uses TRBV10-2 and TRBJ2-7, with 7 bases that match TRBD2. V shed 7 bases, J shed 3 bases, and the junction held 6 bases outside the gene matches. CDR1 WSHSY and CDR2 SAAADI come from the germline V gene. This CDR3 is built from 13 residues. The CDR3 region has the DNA TGCGCCAGCACCCCGGGACTAAGCTACGAGCAGTACTTC. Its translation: CASTPGLSYEQYF.

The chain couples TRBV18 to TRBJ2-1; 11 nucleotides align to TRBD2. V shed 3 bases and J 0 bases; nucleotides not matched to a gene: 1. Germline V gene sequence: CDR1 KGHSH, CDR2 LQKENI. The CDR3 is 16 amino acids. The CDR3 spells CASSPLAGGSYNEQFF. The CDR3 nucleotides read TGTGCCAGCTCACCCCTAGCGGGAGGCTCCTACAATGAGCAGTTCTTC. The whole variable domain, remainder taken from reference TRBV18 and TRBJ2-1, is NAGVMQNPRHLVRRRGQEARLRCSPMKGHSHVYWYRQLPEEGLKFMVYLQKENIIDESGMPKERFSAEFPKEGPSILRIQQVVRGDSAAYFCASSPLAGGSYNEQFFGPGTRLTVL.

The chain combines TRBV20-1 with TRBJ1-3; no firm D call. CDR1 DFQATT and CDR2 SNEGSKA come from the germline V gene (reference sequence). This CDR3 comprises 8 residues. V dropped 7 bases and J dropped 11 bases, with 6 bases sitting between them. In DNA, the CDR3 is TGCAGTGGAGGCGCCATATATTTT. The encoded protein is CSGGAIYF.

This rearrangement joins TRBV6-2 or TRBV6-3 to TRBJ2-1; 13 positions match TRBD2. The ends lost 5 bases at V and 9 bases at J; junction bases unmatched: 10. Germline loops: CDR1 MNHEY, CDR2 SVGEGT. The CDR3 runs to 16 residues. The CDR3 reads CASSTTSGRAGAEQFF. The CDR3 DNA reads TGTGCCAGCAGTACTACTAGCGGGAGGGCCGGGGCTGAGCAGTTCTTC.

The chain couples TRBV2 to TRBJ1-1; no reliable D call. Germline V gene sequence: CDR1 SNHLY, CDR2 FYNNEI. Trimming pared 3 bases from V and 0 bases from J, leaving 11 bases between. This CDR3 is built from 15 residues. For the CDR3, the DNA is TGTGCCAGCAGTGATACGATTGGCCTGAACACTGAAGCTTTCTTT. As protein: CASSDTIGLNTEAFF. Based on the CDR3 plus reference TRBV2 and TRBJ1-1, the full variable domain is EPEVTQTPSHQVTQMGQEVILRCVPISNHLYFYWYRQILGQKVEFLVSFYNNEISEKSEIFDDQFSVERPDGSNFTLKIRSTKLEDSAMYFCASSDTIGLNTEAFFGQGTRLTVV.

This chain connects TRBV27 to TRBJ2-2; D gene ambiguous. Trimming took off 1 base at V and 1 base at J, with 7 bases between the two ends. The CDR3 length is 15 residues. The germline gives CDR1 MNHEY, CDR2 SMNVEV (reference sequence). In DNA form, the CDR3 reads TGTGCCAGCAGTTTATACCTAGTGAACACCGGGGAGCTGTTTTTT. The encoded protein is CASSLYLVNTGELFF.

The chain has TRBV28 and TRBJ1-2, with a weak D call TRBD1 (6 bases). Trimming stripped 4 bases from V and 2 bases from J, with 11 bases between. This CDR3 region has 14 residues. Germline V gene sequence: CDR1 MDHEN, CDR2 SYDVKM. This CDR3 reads CASSSTGYNYGYTF. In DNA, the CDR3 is TGTGCCAGCAGTTCGACAGGTTACAACTATGGCTACACCTTC.

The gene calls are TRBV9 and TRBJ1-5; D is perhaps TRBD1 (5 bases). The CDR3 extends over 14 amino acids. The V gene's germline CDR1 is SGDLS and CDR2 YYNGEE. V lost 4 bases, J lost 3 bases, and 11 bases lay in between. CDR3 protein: CASSPTVDNQPQHF. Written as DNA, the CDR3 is TGTGCCAGCAGCCCGACAGTGGACAATCAGCCCCAGCATTTT.

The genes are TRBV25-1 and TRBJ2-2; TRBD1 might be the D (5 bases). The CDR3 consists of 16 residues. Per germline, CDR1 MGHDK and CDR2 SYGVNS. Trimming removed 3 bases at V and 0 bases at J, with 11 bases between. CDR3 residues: CASSDHRNANTGELFF. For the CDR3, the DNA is TGTGCCAGCAGTGATCACAGGAACGCGAACACCGGGGAGCTGTTTTTT. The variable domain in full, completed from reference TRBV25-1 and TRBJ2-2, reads EADIYQTPRYLVIGTGKKITLECSQTMGHDKMYWYQQDPGMELHLIHYSYGVNSTEKGDLSSESTVSRIRTEHFPLTLESARPSHTSQYLCASSDHRNANTGELFFGEGSRLTVL.

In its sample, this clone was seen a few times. In DNA form, the CDR3 reads TGTGCCAGCAGTGACCCGGGACAGGGCTACGAGCAGTACTTC. It encodes CASSDPGQGYEQYF. The V and J genes are TRBV2 and TRBJ2-7, with TRBD1 matching over 9 bases. CDR1 is SNHLY, CDR2 FYNNEI, per germline. With V trimmed by 3 bases and J by 3 bases, 3 bases remained unmatched. The CDR3 consists of 14 residues.

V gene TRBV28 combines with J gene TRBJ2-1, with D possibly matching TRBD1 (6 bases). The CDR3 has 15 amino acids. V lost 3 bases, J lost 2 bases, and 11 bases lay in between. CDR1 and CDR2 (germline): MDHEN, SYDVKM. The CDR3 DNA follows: TGTGCCAGCAGTTTCCGACAGGTCCCCTACAATGAGCAGTTCTTC. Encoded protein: CASSFRQVPYNEQFF.